These 9 T cell receptor beta chains share one sample of origin, sequenced in a study of T cells in Graves' hyperthyroidism and ophthalmopathy. TCR beta CDR3 region amplification was performed from RNA transcripts. The TCR CDR3 first-round RT-PCR relied on the HTBI primer set. TCRdb redid the calling of the multiplex PCR reads with MiXCR, one entry per CDR3 protein. Among around 690,000 distinct CDR3 sequences listed, 17% were seen once. Sequenced input: blood. All receptors derive from a man aged 50 or older with Graves' hyperthyroidism.

This chain links TRBV28 with TRBJ2-7; 10 bases map to TRBD2. The CDR3 has 12 amino acids. The trim removed 7 bases at V and 4 bases at J, leaving 1 base unmatched. Germline CDR1 reads MDHEN; CDR2 reads SYDVKM. The CDR3 nucleotides read TGTGCCAGCATTAGCGGGAGGTACGAGCAGTACTTC. Encoded protein: CASISGRYEQYF.

The rearrangement links TRBV27 to TRBJ1-3; D remains ambiguous. Between the trimmed V and J ends, which lost 11 bases and 0 bases, there was a span of 8 bases. CDR3 size: 12 residues. In germline, CDR1 is MNHEY, CDR2 SMNVEV (reference sequence). For the CDR3, the DNA is TGTGCCTCCGGGTACTCTGGAAACACCATATATTTT. This translates into CASGYSGNTIYF.

This clonotype was found many times. J is TRBJ2-2 and V is TRBV6-1; 9 bases are shared with TRBD2. Germline CDR1 reads MNHNS; CDR2 reads SASEGT. After removal of 6 bases from V and 4 bases from J, the junction contained 9 bases not matched to a gene. The CDR3 runs 16 residues. For the CDR3, the DNA is TGTGCCAGCAGGAGGGGCGGCGGGAGGGCCACCGGGGAGCTGTTTTTT. Residues: CASRRGGGRATGELFF.

The chain couples TRBV30 to TRBJ1-3; 7 bases agree with TRBD1. The germline gives CDR1 GTSNPN, CDR2 SVGIG (reference sequence). The V and J ends lost 3 bases and 2 bases, in that order; junction bases with no gene match: 7. The CDR3 extends over 15 amino acids. CDR3 coding DNA: TGTGCCTGGAGCTCCAGGGGGATCCCTGGAAACACCATATATTTT. Encoded protein: CAWSSRGIPGNTIYF. Full variable domain (missing parts from reference TRBV30 and TRBJ1-3): SQTIHQWPATLVQPVGSPLSLECTVEGTSNPNLYWYRQAAGRGLQLLFYSVGIGQISSEVPQNLSASRPQDRQFILSSKKLLLSDSGFYLCAWSSRGIPGNTIYFGEGSWLTVV.

This chain uses TRBV12-5 with TRBJ2-1, with D unresolved. Germline V gene data show CDR1 as LGHNT and CDR2 as FRNRAP. Deletions cut 3 bases from V and 4 bases from J, with 16 bases between. The CDR3 contains 16 residues. The CDR3 DNA follows: TGTGCTAGTGGTTTTGCACGCGAGACGGCTTACAATGAGCAGTTCTTC. Its protein is CASGFARETAYNEQFF.

The chain couples TRBV28 to TRBJ2-7; 11 bases are a match to TRBD2. CDR1 and CDR2 (germline): MDHEN, SYDVKM. J gave up 2 bases and V 4 bases, and 13 bases lay outside the gene matches. This CDR3 is built from 18 residues. The CDR3 reads CASSSPPWRGLAAYEQYF. CDR3 nucleotides: TGTGCCAGCAGTTCTCCCCCCTGGCGGGGACTAGCGGCCTACGAGCAGTACTTC.

This clonotype was seen ten or more times. The chain has TRBV28 and TRBJ2-1; TRBD1 agrees at 8 bases. J lost 12 bases, V lost 5 bases, and 12 bases had no gene match. The CDR3 runs to 14 residues. The germline gives CDR1 MDHEN, CDR2 SYDVKM. The CDR3 DNA reads TGTGCCAGCAGTCCCCCAAGGACAGGGCGAAGGCAGTTCTTC. Amino acids: CASSPPRTGRRQFF.

V and J are TRBV2 and TRBJ2-2, with TRBD2 matching 10 bases. CDR3 size: 16 residues. The V and J ends lost 6 bases and 6 bases, in that order; junction bases with no gene match: 10. Germline lookup yields CDR1 SNHLY and CDR2 FYNNEI. In DNA, the CDR3 is TGTGCCAGCAGCCCCCCGGGACTAGCGTTGGCCGGGGAGCTGTTTTTT. As protein: CASSPPGLALAGELFF.

This clonotype was seen at least ten times. V is TRBV28 and J is TRBJ2-7; D possibly matches TRBD1 or TRBD2 (5 bases each). Trimming cost V 4 bases and J 2 bases, with 21 bases left between them. There are 17 residues in the CDR3. In germline, CDR1 is MDHEN, CDR2 SYDVKM. This CDR3 reads CASSWAGVSGQAYEQYF. The CDR3 DNA follows: TGTGCCAGCAGTTGGGCAGGCGTATCGGGGCAGGCCTACGAGCAGTACTTC.